Below are 20 T cell receptor beta chains sequenced from a single sample in a study of monozygotic twins with inflammatory bowel disease. TCRdb reworked the 5' RACE reads into one entry per CDR3 protein, no DNA. The specimen's table records over 150,000 distinct CDR3 sequences. The specimen sequenced was blood. These TCRs come from a human donor with ulcerative colitis or Crohn's disease, or a healthy co-twin of an affected twin (not recorded which).

The V and J genes are TRBV11-2 and TRBJ2-3; TCRdb names TRBD2, which stays unverified in the absence of DNA. The CDR3 has 18 residues. CDR1 and CDR2 from the germline V gene are SGHAT and FQNNGV. CDR3 sequence reads: CASTSGLAGALGTDTQYF.

This chain's CDR3 is CASSMPMGLRGEIDGYTF. This rearrangement joins TRBV21-1 to TRBJ1-2; the D call of TRBD1 rests on TCRdb alone, since no DNA is present to check it. TRBV21-1 is deemed a pseudogene. The length of the CDR3 is 18 residues.

The chain carries TRBV6-6 and TRBJ2-5. This CDR3 region has 13 residues. The germline CDR1 and CDR2 sequences are MNHNY and SVGAGI (reference sequence). The CDR3 loop is CASSLVDQETQYF.

This chain joins TRBV5-1 and TRBJ2-1; the TCRdb D gene call, TRBD2, has no DNA to confirm it. CDR1 is SGHRS and CDR2 is YFSETQ in the germline V gene. The CDR3 is made up of 14 amino acids. The CDR3 is CASSWIAGEGEQFF.

The rearrangement uses TRBV7-2 and TRBJ2-7; TCRdb's D call of TRBD1 is untestable without DNA. CDR3 length: 16 amino acids. From germline, CDR1 is SGHTA and CDR2 FQGNSA. This CDR3 is CASSAAIGTTTYEQYF.

The chain is built from TRBV7-8 and TRBJ2-1; as DNA is missing, the TRBD2 call by TCRdb cannot be tested. CDR3 length: 14 residues. Germline V gene sequence: CDR1 SGHVS, CDR2 FQNEAQ. The CDR3: CASSPLAVYNEQFF.

J is TRBJ2-1 and V is TRBV20-1; no DNA is available, so the TRBD1 call from TCRdb remains unchecked. Germline loops: CDR1 DFQATT, CDR2 SNEGSKA (reference sequence). The length of the CDR3 is 13 residues. The CDR3 is CSAITGTPYEQFF.

The chain couples TRBV4-1 to TRBJ2-2; absent DNA, TCRdb's TRBD2 call cannot be checked. The CDR3 has 17 amino acids. CDR1 and CDR2 (germline): MGHRA, YSYEKL. Here the CDR3 reads CASSQVAGGPPSGELFF.

This rearrangement joins TRBV9 to TRBJ2-1; no DNA is available, so the TRBD2 call from TCRdb remains unchecked. Germline V CDR1 and CDR2: SGDLS, YYNGEE. The CDR3 is 15 residues long. CDR3 sequence: CASSVATSGYNEQFF.

The chain links TRBV20-1 to TRBJ2-1; TCRdb's assignment of TRBD2 cannot be checked, as there is no DNA. CDR3 length: 15 amino acids. The germline CDR1 and CDR2 sequences are DFQATT and SNEGSKA (reference sequence). The CDR3 is CRARPPGGSNDEQFF.

The V call is TRBV23-1, the J call TRBJ2-2; TCRdb's D call, TRBD2, is unchecked because there is no DNA. TRBV23-1 is an ORF; its function is uncertain. CDR3 length: 21 amino acids. The CDR3 sequence: CASTLVEGLAGDLLNTGELFF.

The V and J genes are TRBV9 and TRBJ2-5; TCRdb's D call, TRBD2, is unchecked because there is no DNA. The CDR3 contains 15 residues. Germline V gene sequence: CDR1 SGDLS, CDR2 YYNGEE. CDR3 sequence reads: CASSVGASGRETQYF.

V usage is TRBV4-2 and J usage is TRBJ1-1; the TCRdb D gene call, TRBD1, has no DNA to confirm it. This CDR3 comprises 15 residues. CDR1 is LGHNA, CDR2 YNFKEQ, per germline. The CDR3 region is CASSPGQGGNTEAFF.

The CDR3 reads CASSLRSSTDTQYF. The J gene is TRBJ2-3, the V gene TRBV7-6. Germline V gene data show CDR1 as SGHVS and CDR2 as FNYEAQ. This CDR3 is 14 amino acids long.

The chain couples TRBV6-1 to TRBJ2-7; TCRdb's D gene call, TRBD1, goes unchecked for lack of DNA. The CDR3 is made up of 16 amino acids. Per the germline V gene, CDR1 is MNHNS and CDR2 is SASEGT. This CDR3 reads CASTPWIGKLTNEQYF.

The CDR3 sequence is CSADRRQGGGYTF. The chain recombines TRBV20-1 with TRBJ1-2. The CDR3 extends over 13 amino acids. Germline CDR1 DFQATT, CDR2 SNEGSKA (reference sequence).

The chain recombines TRBV28 with TRBJ2-2; TCRdb indicates TRBD2, and absent DNA this call remains unverified. Per germline, CDR1 MDHEN and CDR2 SYDVKM. The CDR3 sequence is 18 residues long. The CDR3 loop reads CASSPHQGAGANTGELFF.

The rearrangement links TRBV4-1 to TRBJ1-3; absent DNA, TCRdb's TRBD1 call cannot be checked. The length of the CDR3 is 17 residues. Germline CDR1 is MGHRA and CDR2 is YSYEKL. The CDR3 reads CASSLLPPGQGGNTIYF.

This chain joins TRBV27 and TRBJ1-2. There are 14 residues in the CDR3. Germline loops: CDR1 MNHEY, CDR2 SMNVEV (reference sequence). CDR3 loop: CASSKIQNNYGYTF.

The V gene is TRBV5-1, the J gene TRBJ2-1; the TCRdb call, TRBD2, lacks DNA for checking. The CDR3 runs to 15 residues. The germline CDR1 and CDR2 sequences are SGHRS and YFSETQ. The CDR3 here is CASSLGLAVGDEQFF.